This T cell receptor beta chain was recorded in a study of T cells in Graves' hyperthyroidism and ophthalmopathy. Overall study: Peripheral blood sampling occurred at initial diagnosis, before any treatment.

The CDR3 regions of TCR beta were amplified from RNA transcripts. First-round RT-PCR of the TCR CDR3 relied on the HTBI primer set. TCRdb reanalysed the multiplex PCR reads using MiXCR and keeps one entry per CDR3 protein. The repertoire has almost 250,000 distinct CDR3 sequences, almost 25% of them found once; the top ten carry under 40%. Between the trimmed V and J ends, which lost 0 bases and 4 bases, there was a span of 11 bases. CDR3 size: 15 residues. Germline values: CDR1 SGHAT, CDR2 FQNNGV. This clonotype appeared many times. This clonotype was obtained from a woman in her forties with Graves' ophthalmopathy. The V call is TRBV11-2, the J call TRBJ2-3; D gene unclear. Source material: blood. CDR3 nucleotides: TGTGCCAGCAGCTTAGAGTCGACCCCACCAGATACGCAGTATTTT. Translating gives CASSLESTPPDTQYF.